Described below is a single T cell receptor (beta chain) sequence and its context. The protocol was immunoSEQ multiplex PCR, while the TCRdb copy is restricted to in-frame clones and leaves out a portion. The sample contains around 200,000 clones, 80% to 90% of which appear only once. This entry belongs to a study of T cell responses to AZD1222 COVID-19 vaccine. The CDR3 extends over 14 amino acids. Germline-derived CDR1 and CDR2 are SGHTA and FQGNSA. J was trimmed by 4 bases and V by 3 bases; bases with no gene match: 2. This TCR derives from an adult in good health. Source: peripheral blood, taken on day 0 of AZD1222 vaccination. V gene TRBV7-2 combines with J gene TRBJ2-3; 9 nucleotides agree with TRBD2. The CDR3 region has the DNA TGTGCCAGCAGCTTTGGACTAGCGTCAGATACGCAGTATTTT. It encodes CASSFGLASDTQYF.